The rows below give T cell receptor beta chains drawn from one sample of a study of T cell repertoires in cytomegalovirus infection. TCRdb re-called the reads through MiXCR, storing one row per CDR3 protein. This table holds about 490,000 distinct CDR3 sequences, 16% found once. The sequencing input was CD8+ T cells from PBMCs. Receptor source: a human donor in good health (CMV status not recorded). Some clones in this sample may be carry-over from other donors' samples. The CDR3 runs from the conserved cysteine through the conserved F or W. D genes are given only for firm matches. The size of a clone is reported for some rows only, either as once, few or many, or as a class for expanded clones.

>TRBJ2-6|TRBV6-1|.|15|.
CASIKGFSGANVLTF
TGTGCCAGCATTAAGGGATTCTCTGGGGCCAACGTCCTGACTTTC
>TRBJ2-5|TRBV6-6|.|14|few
CASSADGIQETQYF
TGTGCCAGCAGTGCTGACGGAATTCAAGAGACCCAGTACTTC
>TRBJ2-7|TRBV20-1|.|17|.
CSARPGLWQGERGEQYF
TGCAGTGCTAGACCGGGCCTCTGGCAGGGAGAAAGGGGCGAGCAGTACTTC
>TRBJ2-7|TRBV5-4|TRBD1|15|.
CASSINWDSSYKQYF
TGTGCCAGCAGCATCAACTGGGACAGCTCCTACAAGCAGTACTTC
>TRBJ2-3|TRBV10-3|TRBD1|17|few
CAIRERGQAMSTDTQYF
TGTGCCATCAGGGAAAGAGGACAGGCTATGTCCACAGATACGCAGTATTTT
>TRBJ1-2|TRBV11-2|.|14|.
CASSQNRVGYGYTF
TGTGCCAGCAGCCAGAACAGGGTGGGCTATGGCTACACCTTC
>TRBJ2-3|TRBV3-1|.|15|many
CASSRSAGSTDTQYF
TGTGCCAGCAGCCGGTCAGCGGGTAGCACAGATACGCAGTATTTT
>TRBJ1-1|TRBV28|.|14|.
CASAWGAENTEAFF
TGTGCCAGCGCCTGGGGGGCAGAGAACACTGAAGCTTTCTTT
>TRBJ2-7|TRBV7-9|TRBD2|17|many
CASSHPPGGGTNYEQYF
TGTGCCAGCAGCCACCCACCGGGGGGGGGGACCAACTACGAGCAGTACTTC
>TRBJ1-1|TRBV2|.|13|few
CASMGRPYTEAFF
TGTGCCAGCATGGGCAGACCATACACTGAAGCTTTCTTT
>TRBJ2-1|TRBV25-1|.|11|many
CASSETGEQFF
TGTGCCAGCAGTGAGACGGGGGAGCAGTTCTTC
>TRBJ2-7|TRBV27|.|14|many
CASSLGPSTGHKYF
TGTGCCAGCAGTTTAGGTCCTTCTACGGGACACAAGTACTTC
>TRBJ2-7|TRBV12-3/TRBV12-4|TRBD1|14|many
CASSSRGFAYEQYF
TGTGCCAGCAGTTCCAGGGGGTTCGCCTACGAGCAGTACTTC
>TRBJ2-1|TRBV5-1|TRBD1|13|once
CASSSRTGGVPFF
TGCGCCAGCAGCTCCAGGACAGGGGGCGTCCCGTTCTTC
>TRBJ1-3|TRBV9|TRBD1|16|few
CASSPETGDLENTIYF
TGTGCCAGCAGCCCGGAGACAGGGGATCTCGAAAACACCATATATTTT
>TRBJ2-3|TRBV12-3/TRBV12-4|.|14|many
CASSLGGTQGTQYF
TGTGCCAGCAGTTTAGGGGGGACGCAGGGTACGCAGTATTTT
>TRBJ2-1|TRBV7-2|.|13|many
CASSLVGNNEQFF
TGTGCCAGCAGCTTAGTAGGGAACAATGAGCAGTTCTTC
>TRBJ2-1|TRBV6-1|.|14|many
CASRERGIKNEQFF
TGTGCCAGCCGTGAGAGGGGGATTAAGAATGAGCAGTTCTTC
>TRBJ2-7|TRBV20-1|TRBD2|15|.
CSATGTSGVSYEQYF
TGCAGTGCTACAGGGACTAGCGGCGTCTCCTACGAGCAGTACTTC
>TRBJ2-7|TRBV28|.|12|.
CASSPILYEQYF
TGTGCCAGCAGTCCCATACTCTACGAGCAGTACTTC
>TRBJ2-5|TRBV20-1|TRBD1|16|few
CSARARVQGIQETQYF
TGCAGTGCCCGGGCTCGAGTACAGGGGATACAAGAGACCCAGTACTTC
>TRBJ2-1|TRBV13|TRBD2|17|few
CASSLREGGSNRNEQFF
TGTGCCAGCAGCCTCAGGGAGGGAGGTTCTAATCGGAATGAGCAGTTCTTC
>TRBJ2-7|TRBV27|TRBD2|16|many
CASSLRTSGSGGEQYF
TGTGCCAGCAGTTTAAGGACTAGCGGGTCGGGAGGGGAGCAGTACTTC
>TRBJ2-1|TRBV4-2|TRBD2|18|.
CASSQDPSSSGVYNEQFF
TGTGCCAGCAGCCAAGACCCCTCCTCTAGCGGAGTCTACAATGAGCAGTTCTTC
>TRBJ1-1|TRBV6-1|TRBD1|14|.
CASSTLQGITEAFF
TGTGCCAGCAGTACCTTACAGGGGATCACTGAAGCTTTCTTT